The next 2 T cell receptor beta chains were all read from a single sample in a study of blood T cell repertoires in COVID-19. Data came from immunoSEQ multiplex PCR; TCRdb stores just in-frame clones and leaves some out. The sample lists about 310,000 clones, 80% to 90% seen once, with less than 9.5% in the top ten. The sequenced material came from peripheral blood. These receptors came from a woman aged 45 to 65 who had recovered from COVID-19.

This chain connects TRBV21-1 to TRBJ1-5; TRBD1 reflects the table's D call only, with no check against the DNA. TRBV21-1 is a recognized pseudogene. This CDR3 has 20 residues. The DNA for the CDR3 is TGTGCCAGCAGCAAAGTGTGTCGCTTTACTAGGACAGGGGTTGATCAGCCCCAGCATTTT. Translation gives CASSKVCRFTRTGVDQPQHF.

The chain links TRBV28 to TRBJ2-2, with 7 bases that match TRBD2. This CDR3 spans 15 amino acids. Trimming took 8 bases from V and 1 from J; bases not matched to a gene: 7. CDR1 MDHEN and CDR2 SYDVKM come from the germline V gene. The CDR3 nucleotides read TGTGCCAGCCGTATTGCGGGAGTGAACACCGGGGAGCTGTTTTTT. This translates into CASRIAGVNTGELFF. The full variable domain, in which reference TRBV28 and TRBJ2-2 provide the parts outside the CDR3, is DVKVTQSSRYLVKRTGEKVFLECVQDMDHENMFWYRQDPGLGLRLIYFSYDVKMKEKGDIPEGYSVSREKKERFSLILESASTNQTSMYLCASRIAGVNTGELFFGEGSRLTVL.